The clone carrying this T cell receptor (beta chain) was seen ten or more times. Its target is not known. Primers used in a second PCR of about 7 to 12 cycles were a sample-barcoded 5' primer and a J-beta primer mix. CDR3-containing paired-end reads numbered at least 2.5 million in each sample. TCRdb itself ran the 5' RACE reads through MiXCR, one entry per CDR3 protein. The sample shows roughly 650,000 distinct CDR3 sequences, around 32% of them seen only once. The sample originates from a study of blood T cells in healthy people across ages. Study-level findings and limits: Expanded clonotype shifts may have been confounded, as the donors had an unknown CMV status. TCR beta diversity tracked closely with naive T cell percentage. Estimates based on one million T cells were treated as lower bounds.

CDR1 MNHEY and CDR2 SMNVEV come from the germline V gene (reference sequence). V lost 1 base and J 0 bases, leaving 10 bases between the germline ends. The CDR3 length is 15 residues. This chain joins TRBV27 and TRBJ2-7; D is ambiguous. The sample was blood. This TCR came from a woman of 80 years or more in good health. The CDR3 DNA is TGTGCCAGCAGTTTATATCCGGCTAACTCCTACGAGCAGTACTTC. Its translation is CASSLYPANSYEQYF.